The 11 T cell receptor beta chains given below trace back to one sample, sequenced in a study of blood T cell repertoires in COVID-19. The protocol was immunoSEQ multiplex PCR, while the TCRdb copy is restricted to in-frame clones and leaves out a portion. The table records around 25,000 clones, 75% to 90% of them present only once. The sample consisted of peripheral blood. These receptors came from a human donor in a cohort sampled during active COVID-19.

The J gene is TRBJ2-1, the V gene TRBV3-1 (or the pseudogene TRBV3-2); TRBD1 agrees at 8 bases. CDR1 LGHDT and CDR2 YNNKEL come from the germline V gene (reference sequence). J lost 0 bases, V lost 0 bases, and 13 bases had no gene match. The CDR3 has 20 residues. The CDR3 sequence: CASSQDPGQDPLSSYNEQFF. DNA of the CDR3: TGTGCCAGCAGCCAAGATCCGGGACAGGACCCCCTGTCCTCCTACAATGAGCAGTTCTTC.

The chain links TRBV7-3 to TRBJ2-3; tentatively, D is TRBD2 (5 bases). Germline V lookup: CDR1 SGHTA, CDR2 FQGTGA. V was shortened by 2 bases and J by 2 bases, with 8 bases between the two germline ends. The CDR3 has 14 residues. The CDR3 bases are TGTGCCAGCAGCTTAGGGGAGACCACAGATACGCAGTATTTT. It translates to CASSLGETTDTQYF.

The CDR3 here is CASSLFEEGEQFF. The CDR3 coding sequence is TGTGCCAGCAGTCTATTTGAGGAGGGTGAGCAGTTCTTC. V gene TRBV2 combines with J gene TRBJ2-1; a possible D gene is TRBD2 (6 bases). The CDR3 runs 13 residues. The germline V gene encodes CDR1 SNHLY and CDR2 FYNNEI. V lost 5 bases, J lost 9 bases, and 14 bases lay in between.

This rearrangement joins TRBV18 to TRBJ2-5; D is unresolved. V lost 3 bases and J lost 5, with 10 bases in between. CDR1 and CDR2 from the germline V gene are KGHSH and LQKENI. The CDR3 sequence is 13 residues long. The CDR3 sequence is CASSPYTPETQYF. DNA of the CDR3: TGTGCCAGCTCACCTTACACCCCGGAGACCCAGTACTTC.

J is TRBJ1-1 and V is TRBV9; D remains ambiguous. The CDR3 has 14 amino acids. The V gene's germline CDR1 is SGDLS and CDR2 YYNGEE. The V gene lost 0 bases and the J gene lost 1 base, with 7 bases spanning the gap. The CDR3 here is CASSVDHRNTEAFF. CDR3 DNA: TGTGCCAGCAGCGTAGACCACAGGAACACTGAAGCTTTCTTT. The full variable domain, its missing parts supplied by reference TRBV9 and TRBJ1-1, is DSGVTQTPKHLITATGQRVTLRCSPRSGDLSVYWYQQSLDQGLQFLIQYYNGEERAKGNILERFSAQQFPDLHSELNLSSLELGDSALYFCASSVDHRNTEAFFGQGTRLTVV.

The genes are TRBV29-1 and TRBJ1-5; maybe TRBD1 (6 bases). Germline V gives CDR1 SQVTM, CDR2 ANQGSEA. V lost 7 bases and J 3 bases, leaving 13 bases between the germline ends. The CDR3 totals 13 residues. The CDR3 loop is CSGIQGYNQPQHF. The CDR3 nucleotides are TGCAGCGGGATACAGGGCTACAATCAGCCCCAGCATTTT.

CDR3 DNA sequence: TGTGCCAGCACCCCCCTGGGGCAGGACACCGGGGAGCTGTTTTTT. It codes for CASTPLGQDTGELFF. V gene TRBV27 combines with J gene TRBJ2-2; TRBD1 is a possible D gene (5 bases). The CDR3 length is 15 residues. V lost 7 bases and J lost 3, with 15 bases in between. Germline CDR1 is MNHEY and CDR2 is SMNVEV (reference sequence).

In DNA, the CDR3 is TGTGCCAGCAGCTTAGATGCGGGTAGCGAGCAGTACTTC. Protein sequence: CASSLDAGSEQYF. The chain combines TRBV7-2 with TRBJ2-7; a weak D match, TRBD2 (5 bases). The length of the CDR3 is 13 residues. Germline CDR1 reads SGHTA; CDR2 reads FQGNSA. The ends were cut back, 1 base at V and 6 bases at J, with 10 bases in the middle.

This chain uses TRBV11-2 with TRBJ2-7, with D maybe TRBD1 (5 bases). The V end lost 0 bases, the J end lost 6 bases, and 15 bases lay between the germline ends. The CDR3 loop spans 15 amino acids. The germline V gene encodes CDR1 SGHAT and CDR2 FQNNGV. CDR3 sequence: CASSLEMDTRTEQYF. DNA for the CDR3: TGTGCCAGCAGCTTAGAAATGGACACCCGGACCGAGCAGTACTTC.

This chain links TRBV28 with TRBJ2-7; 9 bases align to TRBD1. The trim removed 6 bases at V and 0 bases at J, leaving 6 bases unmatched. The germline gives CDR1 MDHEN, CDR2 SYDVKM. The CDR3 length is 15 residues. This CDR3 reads CASSPGQGYSYEQYF. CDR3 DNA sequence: TGTGCCAGCAGCCCGGGACAGGGTTACTCCTACGAGCAGTACTTC.

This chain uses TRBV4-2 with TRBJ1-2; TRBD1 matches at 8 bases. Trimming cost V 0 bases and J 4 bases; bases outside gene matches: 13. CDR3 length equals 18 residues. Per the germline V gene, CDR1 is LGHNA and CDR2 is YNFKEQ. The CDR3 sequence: CASSQDPRTRGPGYGYTF. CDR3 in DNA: TGTGCCAGCAGCCAAGATCCGAGAACCAGGGGGCCCGGCTATGGCTACACCTTC.